This paragraph covers one TCR beta chain sequence. Trimming cost V 5 bases and J 5 bases, with 13 bases left between them. Germline CDR1 reads LNHDA; CDR2 reads SQIVND (reference sequence). The CDR3 runs 14 residues. The assay was immunoSEQ multiplex PCR, and TCRdb's table has in-frame clones only and misses some. Among about 67,000 clones listed, just over 90% were seen once. The sample comes from a study of T cell changes during pregnancy in multiple sclerosis. Sequencing used peripheral blood, obtained in the second trimester of pregnancy. The receptor comes from a female donor with multiple sclerosis, enrolled in a pregnancy study. This sequence joins TRBV19 and TRBJ1-5; the D gene is possibly TRBD1 (6 bases). CDR3 residues: CASSSGQAYQPQHF. The CDR3 region has the DNA TGTGCCAGTAGTTCGGGACAAGCTTATCAGCCCCAGCATTTT.